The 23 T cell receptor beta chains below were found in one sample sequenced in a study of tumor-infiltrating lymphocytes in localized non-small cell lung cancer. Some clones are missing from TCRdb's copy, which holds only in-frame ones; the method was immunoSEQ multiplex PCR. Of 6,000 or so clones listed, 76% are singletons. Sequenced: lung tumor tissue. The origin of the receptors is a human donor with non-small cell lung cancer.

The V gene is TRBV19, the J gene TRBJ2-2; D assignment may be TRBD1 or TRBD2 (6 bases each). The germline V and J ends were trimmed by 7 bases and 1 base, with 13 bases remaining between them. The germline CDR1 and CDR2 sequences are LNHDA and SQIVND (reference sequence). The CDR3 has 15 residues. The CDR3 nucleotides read TGTGCCAGTAAATGGGGGGCTATGAACACCGGGGAGCTGTTTTTT. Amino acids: CASKWGAMNTGELFF.

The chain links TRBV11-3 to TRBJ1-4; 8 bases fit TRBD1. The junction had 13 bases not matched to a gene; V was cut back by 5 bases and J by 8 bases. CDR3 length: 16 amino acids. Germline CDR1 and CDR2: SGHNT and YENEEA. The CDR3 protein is CASSLGFGQGYEKLFF. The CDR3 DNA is TGTGCCAGCAGCCTTGGGTTCGGACAGGGATACGAAAAACTGTTTTTT.

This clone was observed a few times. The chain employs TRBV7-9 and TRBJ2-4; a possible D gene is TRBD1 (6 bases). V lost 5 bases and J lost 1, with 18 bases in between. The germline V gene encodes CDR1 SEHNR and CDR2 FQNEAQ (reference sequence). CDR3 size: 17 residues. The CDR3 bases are TGTGCCAGCAGCCCCGCGAACCAGGGGTTCGCCAAAAACATTCAGTACTTC. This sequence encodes CASSPANQGFAKNIQYF.

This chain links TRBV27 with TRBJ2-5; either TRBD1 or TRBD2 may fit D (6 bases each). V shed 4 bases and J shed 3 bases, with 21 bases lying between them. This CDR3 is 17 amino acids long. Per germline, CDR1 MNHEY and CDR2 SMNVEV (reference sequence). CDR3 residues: CASSWGARLEVEETQYF. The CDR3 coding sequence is TGTGCCAGCAGTTGGGGGGCGAGGCTAGAAGTAGAAGAGACCCAGTACTTC.

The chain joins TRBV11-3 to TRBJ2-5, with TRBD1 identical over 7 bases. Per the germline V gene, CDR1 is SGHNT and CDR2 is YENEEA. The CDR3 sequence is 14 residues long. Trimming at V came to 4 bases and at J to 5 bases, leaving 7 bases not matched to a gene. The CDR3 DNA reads TGTGCCAGCAGCTACGAACAGGGGACGGAGACCCAGTACTTC. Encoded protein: CASSYEQGTETQYF.

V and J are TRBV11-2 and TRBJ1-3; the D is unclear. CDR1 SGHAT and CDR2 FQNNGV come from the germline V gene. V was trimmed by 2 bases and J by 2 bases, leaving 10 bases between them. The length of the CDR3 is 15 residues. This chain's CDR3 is CASSLMASAGNTIYF. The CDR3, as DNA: TGTGCCAGCAGCTTAATGGCGTCAGCTGGAAACACCATATATTTT. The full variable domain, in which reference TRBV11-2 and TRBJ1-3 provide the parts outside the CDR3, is EAGVAQSPRYKIIEKRQSVAFWCNPISGHATLYWYQQILGQGPKLLIQFQNNGVVDDSQLPKDRFSAERLKGVDSTLKIQPAKLEDSAVYLCASSLMASAGNTIYFGEGSWLTVV.

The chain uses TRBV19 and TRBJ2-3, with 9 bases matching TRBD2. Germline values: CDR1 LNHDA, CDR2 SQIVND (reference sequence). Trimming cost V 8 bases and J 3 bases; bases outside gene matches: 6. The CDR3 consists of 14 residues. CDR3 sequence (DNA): TGTGCCAGTGCCGGGGCGGGGGGGACAGATACGCAGTATTTT. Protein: CASAGAGGTDTQYF.

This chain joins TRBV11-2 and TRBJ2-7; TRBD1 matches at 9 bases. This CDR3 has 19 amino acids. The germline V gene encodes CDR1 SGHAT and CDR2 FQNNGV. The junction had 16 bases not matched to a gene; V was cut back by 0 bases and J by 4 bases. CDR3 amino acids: CASSLDLARWRQGGYEQYF. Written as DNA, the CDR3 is TGTGCCAGCAGCTTAGATCTGGCGCGATGGAGACAGGGGGGTTACGAGCAGTACTTC.

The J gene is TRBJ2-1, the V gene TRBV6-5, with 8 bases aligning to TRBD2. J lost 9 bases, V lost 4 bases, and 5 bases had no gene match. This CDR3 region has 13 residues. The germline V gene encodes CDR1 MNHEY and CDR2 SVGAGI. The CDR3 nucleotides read TGTGCCAGCAGTTCCCTCGGGGGGGGTGAGCAGTTCTTC. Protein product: CASSSLGGGEQFF.

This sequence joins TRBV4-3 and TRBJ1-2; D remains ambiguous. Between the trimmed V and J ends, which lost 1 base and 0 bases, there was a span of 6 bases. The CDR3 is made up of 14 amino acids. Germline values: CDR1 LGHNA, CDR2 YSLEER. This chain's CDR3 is CASSQADANYGYTF. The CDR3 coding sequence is TGCGCCAGCAGCCAAGCGGACGCTAACTATGGCTACACCTTC.

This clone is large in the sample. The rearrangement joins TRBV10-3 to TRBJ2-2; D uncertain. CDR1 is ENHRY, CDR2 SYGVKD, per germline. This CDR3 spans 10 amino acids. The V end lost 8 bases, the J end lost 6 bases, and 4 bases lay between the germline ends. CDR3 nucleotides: TGTGCCATCGGTCCCGGGGAGCTGTTTTTT. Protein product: CAIGPGELFF.

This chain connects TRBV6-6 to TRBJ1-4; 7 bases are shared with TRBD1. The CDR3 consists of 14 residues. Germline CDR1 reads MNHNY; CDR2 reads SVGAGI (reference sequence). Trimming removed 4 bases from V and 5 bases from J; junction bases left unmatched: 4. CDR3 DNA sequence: TGTGCCAGCAGTTCGACAGGGCCCAATGAAAAACTGTTTTTT. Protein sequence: CASSSTGPNEKLFF.

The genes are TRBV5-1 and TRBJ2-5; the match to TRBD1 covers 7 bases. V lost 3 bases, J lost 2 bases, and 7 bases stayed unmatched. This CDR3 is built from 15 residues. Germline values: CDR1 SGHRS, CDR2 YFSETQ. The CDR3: CASSSTRTGQETQYF. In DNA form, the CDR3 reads TGCGCCAGCAGCTCCACTAGGACAGGACAAGAGACCCAGTACTTC. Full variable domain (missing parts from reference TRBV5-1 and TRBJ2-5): KAGVTQTPRYLIKTRGQQVTLSCSPISGHRSVSWYQQTPGQGLQFLFEYFSETQRNKGNFPGRFSGRQFSNSRSEMNVSTLELGDSALYLCASSSTRTGQETQYFGPGTRLLVL.

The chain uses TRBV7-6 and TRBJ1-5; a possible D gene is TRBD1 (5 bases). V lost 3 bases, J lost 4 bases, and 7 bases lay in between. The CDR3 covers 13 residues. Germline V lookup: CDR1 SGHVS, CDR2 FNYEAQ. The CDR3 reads CASSLGQNQPQHF. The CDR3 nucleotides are TGTGCCAGCAGCTTGGGGCAGAATCAGCCCCAGCATTTT.

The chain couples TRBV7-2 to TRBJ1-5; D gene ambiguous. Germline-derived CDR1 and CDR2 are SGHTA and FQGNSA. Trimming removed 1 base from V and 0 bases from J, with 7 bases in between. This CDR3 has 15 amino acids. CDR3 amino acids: CASSLDGDSNQPQHF. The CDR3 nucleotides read TGTGCCAGCAGCTTAGACGGCGATAGCAATCAGCCCCAGCATTTT.

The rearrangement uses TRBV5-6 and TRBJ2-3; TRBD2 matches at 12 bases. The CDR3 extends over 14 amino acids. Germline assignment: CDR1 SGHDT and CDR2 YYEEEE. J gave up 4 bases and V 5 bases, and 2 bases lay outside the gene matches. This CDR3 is CASRRTSGADTQYF. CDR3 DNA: TGTGCCAGCAGAAGGACTAGCGGGGCAGATACGCAGTATTTT.

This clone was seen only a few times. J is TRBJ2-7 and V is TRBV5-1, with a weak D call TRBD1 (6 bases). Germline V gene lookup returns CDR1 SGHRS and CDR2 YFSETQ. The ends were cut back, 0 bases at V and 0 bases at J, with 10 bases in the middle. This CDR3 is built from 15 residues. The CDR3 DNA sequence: TGCGCCAGCAGCTTGGTTGGACAGCCCTCCTACGAGCAGTACTTC. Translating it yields CASSLVGQPSYEQYF.

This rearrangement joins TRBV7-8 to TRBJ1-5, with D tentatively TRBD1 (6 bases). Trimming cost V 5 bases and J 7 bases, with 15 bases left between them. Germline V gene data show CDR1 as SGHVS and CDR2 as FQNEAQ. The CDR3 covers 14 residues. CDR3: CASSLPRGGQPQHF. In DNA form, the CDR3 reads TGTGCCAGCAGCCTGCCCAGGGGCGGCCAGCCCCAGCATTTT.

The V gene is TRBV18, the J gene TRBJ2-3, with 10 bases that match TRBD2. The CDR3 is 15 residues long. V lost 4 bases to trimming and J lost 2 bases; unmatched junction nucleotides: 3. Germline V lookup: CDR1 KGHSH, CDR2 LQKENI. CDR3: CASSRAGGDTDTQYF. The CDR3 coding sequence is TGTGCCAGCTCACGAGCGGGGGGGGACACAGATACGCAGTATTTT.

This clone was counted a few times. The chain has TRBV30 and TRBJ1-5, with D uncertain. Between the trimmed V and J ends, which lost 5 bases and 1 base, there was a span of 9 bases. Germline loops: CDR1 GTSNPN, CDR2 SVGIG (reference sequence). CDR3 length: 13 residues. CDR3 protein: CAWGVDSNQPQHF. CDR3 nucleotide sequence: TGTGCCTGGGGAGTGGACAGCAATCAGCCCCAGCATTTT.

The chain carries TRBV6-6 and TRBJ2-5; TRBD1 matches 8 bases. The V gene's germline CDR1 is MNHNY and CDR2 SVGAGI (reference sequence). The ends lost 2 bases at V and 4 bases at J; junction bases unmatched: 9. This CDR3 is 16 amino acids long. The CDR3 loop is CASSYGGQGLRETQYF. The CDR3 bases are TGTGCCAGCAGTTACGGAGGACAGGGATTAAGAGAGACCCAGTACTTC.

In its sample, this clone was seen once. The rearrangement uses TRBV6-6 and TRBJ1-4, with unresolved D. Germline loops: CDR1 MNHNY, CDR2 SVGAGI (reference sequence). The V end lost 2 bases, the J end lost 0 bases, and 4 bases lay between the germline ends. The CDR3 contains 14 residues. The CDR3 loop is CASSYGATNEKLFF. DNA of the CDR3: TGTGCCAGCAGTTACGGGGCAACTAATGAAAAACTGTTTTTT.

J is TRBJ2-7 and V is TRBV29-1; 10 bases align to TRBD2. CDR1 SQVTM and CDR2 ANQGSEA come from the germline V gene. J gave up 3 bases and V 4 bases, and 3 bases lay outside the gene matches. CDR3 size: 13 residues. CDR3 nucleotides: TGCAGCGTTGTACCTAGCGGGAGCTACGAGCAGTACTTC. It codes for CSVVPSGSYEQYF.